This entry lists 4 T cell receptor beta chains sequenced from one sample in a study of shared clonotypes between healthy human individuals. Method: immunoSEQ multiplex PCR; TCRdb's copy keeps in-frame clones and lacks some. This table holds 550,000 to 800,000 clones, 74% found once. Sequences were obtained from memory CD4+ T cells sorted from blood. Subset specified: CD45RA-negative fraction. Source of these receptors: a woman in her thirties in good health.

This clone was recorded once. The chain couples TRBV11-2 to TRBJ1-1; D unresolved. Trimming removed 6 bases at V and 1 base at J, with 9 bases between. CDR3 length equals 13 residues. The V gene's germline CDR1 is SGHAT and CDR2 FQNNGV. CDR3 nucleotide sequence: TGTGCCAGCAGTCACTGGGCGAACACTGAAGCTTTCTTT. It is translated as CASSHWANTEAFF.

The chain links TRBV2 to TRBJ2-1; TRBD2 matches at 9 bases. The CDR3 runs to 15 residues. The V and J ends lost 4 bases and 1 base, in that order; junction bases with no gene match: 2. Germline CDR1 reads SNHLY; CDR2 reads FYNNEI. The CDR3 region is CASSVTSGSYNEQFF. DNA for the CDR3: TGTGCCAGCAGTGTGACTAGCGGATCCTACAATGAGCAGTTCTTC.

This rearrangement joins TRBV10-1 to TRBJ2-1; D might be TRBD2 (5 bases). V gave up 6 bases and J gave up 6 bases, with 30 bases separating them. The CDR3 is made up of 19 amino acids. The germline V gene has CDR1 WNHNN and CDR2 SYGVQD (reference sequence). The CDR3 DNA reads TGCGCCAGCAGCCTCCGGGGTGGCTTCAAGGTTCCCGATCGCAATGAGCAGTTCTTC. Residues: CASSLRGGFKVPDRNEQFF.

This clone was detected many times. The V gene is TRBV6-1, the J gene TRBJ2-3; possibly TRBD1 for D (6 bases). Germline CDR1 reads MNHNS; CDR2 reads SASEGT. Trimming stripped 2 bases from V and 3 bases from J, with 15 bases between. The CDR3 is 16 residues long. CDR3 region: CASSETGLVSTDTQYF. For the CDR3, the DNA is TGTGCCAGCAGTGAAACAGGGTTAGTTTCTACAGATACGCAGTATTTT.